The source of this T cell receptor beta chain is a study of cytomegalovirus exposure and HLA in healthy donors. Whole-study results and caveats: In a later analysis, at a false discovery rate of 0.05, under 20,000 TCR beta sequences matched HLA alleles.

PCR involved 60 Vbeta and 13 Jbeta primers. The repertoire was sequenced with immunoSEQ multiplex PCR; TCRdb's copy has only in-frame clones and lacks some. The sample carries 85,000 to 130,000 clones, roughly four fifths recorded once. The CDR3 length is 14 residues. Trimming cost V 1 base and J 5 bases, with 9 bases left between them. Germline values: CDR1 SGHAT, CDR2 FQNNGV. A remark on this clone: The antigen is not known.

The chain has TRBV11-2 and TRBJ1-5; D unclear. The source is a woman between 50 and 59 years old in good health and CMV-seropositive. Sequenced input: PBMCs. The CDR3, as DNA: TGTGCCAGCAGCTTAGCCCGGGGAGATCAGCCCCAGCATTTT. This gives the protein CASSLARGDQPQHF.